The T cell receptor beta chain described here comes from a study of cytomegalovirus exposure and HLA in healthy donors. Vbeta (60) and Jbeta (13) primers were used in the PCR. The assay was immunoSEQ multiplex PCR, and TCRdb's table has in-frame clones only and misses some. The table shows about 160,000 clones, with about 80% occurring only once. This CDR3 comprises 16 residues. The germline CDR1 and CDR2 sequences are SSHAT and FNYEAQ (reference sequence). The trim removed 2 bases at V and 0 bases at J, leaving 2 bases unmatched. The sequence derives from a man aged 25-45 years in good health and CMV-seronegative. This chain connects TRBV7-7 to TRBJ2-2, with 8 bases matching TRBD2. The sample comprised PBMCs. DNA of the CDR3: TGTGCCAGCAGCTTACGAGCGGGGGCGAACACCGGGGAGCTGTTTTTT. It yields the protein CASSLRAGANTGELFF. Full variable domain (outside the CDR3, taken from reference TRBV7-7 and TRBJ2-2): GAGVSQSPRYKVTKRGQDVTLRCDPISSHATLYWYQQALGQGPEFLTYFNYEAQPDKSGLPSDRFSAERPEGSISTLTIQRTEQRDSAMYRCASSLRAGANTGELFFGEGSRLTVL.